The rows below give T cell receptor beta chains drawn from one sample of a study of control samples from healthy donors and cancer patients. The repertoire was sequenced with immunoSEQ multiplex PCR; TCRdb's copy has only in-frame clones and lacks some. The sample contains 120,000 to 150,000 clones, roughly 94% of which appear only once. The specimen sequenced was blood. These TCRs come from a man in his forties in good health. Both conserved end residues are part of each CDR3. The D gene is left open where the match is weak. The listing skips clone size in some rows; elsewhere it reads once, few, many or a size class.

clone_size,j_call,d_call,v_call,cdr3_nt,cdr3_aa
.,TRBJ2-5,TRBD2,TRBV6-2/TRBV6-3,TGTGCCAGCAGTTACTCGTCTAGCGGGGGACAAGAGACCCAGTACTTC,CASSYSSSGGQETQYF
.,TRBJ2-1,.,TRBV2,TGTGCCAGCAGTGATCAAGGGTTGAATGAGCAGTTCTTC,CASSDQGLNEQFF
.,TRBJ1-2,.,TRBV5-1,TGCGCCAGCAGCGAGGGGTCTGGGGGTTATGGCTACACCTTC,CASSEGSGGYGYTF
.,TRBJ2-1,TRBD2,TRBV7-3,TGTGCCAGCAGCCTTAGCGGGCGGAATGAGCAGTTCTTC,CASSLSGRNEQFF
.,TRBJ2-2,TRBD1,TRBV5-1,TGCGCCAGCAGCTTAGGGGACAGGCCACCCGGGGAGCTGTTTTTT,CASSLGDRPPGELFF
.,TRBJ1-2,.,TRBV20-1,TGCAGTGCTAGAGACTTTGGCGGCTACACCTTC,CSARDFGGYTF
.,TRBJ1-6,.,TRBV6-5,TGTGCCAGCAGTTACGCAGGGAACAATTCACCCCTCCACTTT,CASSYAGNNSPLHF
once,TRBJ2-2,.,TRBV9,TGTGCCAGCAGCGCCGTCGGGCAGTCCCAACCCGGGGAGCTGTTTTTT,CASSAVGQSQPGELFF
.,TRBJ2-5,TRBD1,TRBV27,TGTGCCAGCAGTACTACAGGGGTAGTGGGAGAGGAAGGTGAGGAGACCCAGTACTTC,CASSTTGVVGEEGEETQYF
.,TRBJ1-2,TRBD1,TRBV6-6,TGTGCCAGCAGTTACCAGACAGGGGGCAGTGGCTACACCTTC,CASSYQTGGSGYTF
.,TRBJ1-1,.,TRBV6-5,TGTGCCAGCAGTTATCCCAGGGGCACTGAAGCTTTCTTT,CASSYPRGTEAFF
.,TRBJ1-2,TRBD1,TRBV5-1,TGCGCCAGCAGCTGGGAGCAGGGGGCGCGTGGCTACACCTTC,CASSWEQGARGYTF
.,TRBJ1-2,TRBD1,TRBV5-6,TGTGCCAGCAGCCGACAGGGATTTATCTATGGCTACACCTTC,CASSRQGFIYGYTF
.,TRBJ2-5,.,TRBV4-1,TGCGCCAGCAGCCAGTACAGGAGGGAGACCCAGTACTTC,CASSQYRRETQYF
once,TRBJ2-7,.,TRBV27,TGTGCCAGCAGTTTGCAGTGGCTAGGCGAGCAGTACTTC,CASSLQWLGEQYF
.,TRBJ2-2,.,TRBV6-5,TGTGCCAGCAGTTATACAGGGTTTGGGGAGCTGTTTTTT,CASSYTGFGELFF
.,TRBJ2-1,.,TRBV11-2,TGTGCCAGCAGGTCGCCAGGGAGCGATGAGCAGTTCTTC,CASRSPGSDEQFF
.,TRBJ2-5,TRBD1,TRBV18,TGTGCCAGCTCACCAGGGACAGGGGTTTCGGAGACCCAGTACTTC,CASSPGTGVSETQYF
.,TRBJ2-5,.,TRBV5-1,TGCGCCAGCAGCTTGGAACCGGCCCAGGCCCAGTACTTC,CASSLEPAQAQYF
.,TRBJ1-2,.,TRBV7-9,TGTGCCAGCAGCTTAGATCCAGGGAGCGGAGGCTACACCTTC,CASSLDPGSGGYTF
.,TRBJ2-7,.,TRBV6-6,TGTGCCAGCAGCCAGACAGCATCCTACGAGCAGTACTTC,CASSQTASYEQYF
.,TRBJ2-1,TRBD2,TRBV4-2,TGTGCCAGCAGCCATCGGGGGGATACCTACAATGAGCAGTTCTTC,CASSHRGDTYNEQFF
once,TRBJ2-5,TRBD1,TRBV4-2,TGTGCCAGCAGCCAAGACATAATTGGACAGGGTGAAAAGACCCAGTACTTC,CASSQDIIGQGEKTQYF
.,TRBJ1-2,.,TRBV19,TGTGCCAGTATCGGAGGCTATGGCTACACCTTC,CASIGGYGYTF
.,TRBJ2-5,.,TRBV5-4,TGTGCCAGCAGCTTCGGACGGGACAAAGAGACCCAGTACTTC,CASSFGRDKETQYF
.,TRBJ2-1,TRBD1,TRBV4-3,TGCGCCAGCAGCCAAGAATCCGGACAGGGATGCCTCTTC,CASSQESGQGCLF
.,TRBJ2-1,TRBD2,TRBV4-2,TGTGCCAGCAGCCAAGATGCACTAGCGGGAGGGCCTCGGAATGAGCAGTTCTTC,CASSQDALAGGPRNEQFF
.,TRBJ2-1,TRBD2,TRBV10-3,TGTGCCATCAGTCGGACTAGCGGGAGTTCCTACAATGAGCAGTTCTTC,CAISRTSGSSYNEQFF
.,TRBJ2-3,.,TRBV5-1,TGCGCCAGCAGCTTGGTGTCGGGGGCCTTAGATACGCAGTATTTT,CASSLVSGALDTQYF
.,TRBJ2-2,.,TRBV2,TGTGCCAGCAGTCCCAGGAACACCGGGGAGCTGTTTTTT,CASSPRNTGELFF
.,TRBJ2-2,TRBD1,TRBV29-1,TGCAGCGTGAGGACAGGGGGAACCGGGGAGCTGTTTTTT,CSVRTGGTGELFF
.,TRBJ1-5,.,TRBV7-3,TGTGCCAGCAGCTTAAAAGAGGTCGACCGGGAAGGGGGGCCCCAGCATTTT,CASSLKEVDREGGPQHF
.,TRBJ2-2,TRBD2,TRBV14,TGTGCCAGCAGCCACGGGAGCGGGGTGAACACCGGGGAGCTGTTTTTT,CASSHGSGVNTGELFF